The 28 T cell receptor beta chains reported below all come from one sample, sequenced in a study of neurological immune-mediated disorders. TCRdb analysed the 5' RACE reads with MiXCR anew, one entry per CDR3 protein. The table has 11,000 to 15,000 distinct CDR3 sequences, roughly an eighth seen once. The sequenced sample consisted of CD8+ T cells from blood. These TCRs come from a female donor with HTLV-1-associated myelopathy (HAM/TSP).

This clonotype was recorded many times. The rearrangement links TRBV11-2 to TRBJ1-5; the D is unclear. Trimming cost V 2 bases and J 6 bases, with 8 bases left between them. The CDR3 spans 13 residues. Germline values: CDR1 SGHAT, CDR2 FQNNGV. DNA of the CDR3: TGTGCCAGCAGCTTAAGTGCCTTTCAGCCCCAGCATTTT. As protein: CASSLSAFQPQHF.

This clonotype occurred many times. This chain joins TRBV14 and TRBJ2-1, with D uncertain. V was pared by 1 base and J by 3 bases, with 10 bases between. The length of the CDR3 is 15 residues. CDR1 is SGHDN and CDR2 is FVKESK in the germline V gene. CDR3 in amino acids: CASSQAPAVYNEQFF. The CDR3 nucleotides are TGTGCCAGCAGCCAAGCACCCGCTGTCTACAATGAGCAGTTCTTC.

Many counts were recorded for this clonotype. The chain employs TRBV27 and TRBJ2-7; no clear D gene. CDR3 length equals 12 residues. Between the trimmed V and J ends, which lost 0 bases and 4 bases, there was a span of 4 bases. CDR1 MNHEY and CDR2 SMNVEV come from the germline V gene (reference sequence). This CDR3 reads CASSLSGYEQYF. The CDR3 bases are TGTGCCAGCAGTTTATCCGGATACGAGCAGTACTTC.

This clonotype has at least ten counts. The chain recombines TRBV7-6 with TRBJ2-7; no definite D call. V dropped 5 bases and J dropped 3 bases, with 8 bases sitting between them. The length of the CDR3 is 12 residues. Germline CDR1 and CDR2: SGHVS and FNYEAQ. CDR3 amino acids: CASSLTGYEQYF. The CDR3 bases are TGTGCCAGCAGCCTTACGGGCTACGAGCAGTACTTC.

This clonotype has a count of ten or more. The chain links TRBV4-1 to TRBJ2-1; D possibly corresponds to TRBD2 (5 bases). From germline, CDR1 is MGHRA and CDR2 YSYEKL. The CDR3 loop spans 15 amino acids. V shed 0 bases and J shed 4 bases, with 10 bases lying between them. CDR3 amino acids: CASSQERVGYNEQFF. The CDR3 coding sequence is TGCGCCAGCAGCCAAGAGAGGGTGGGATACAATGAGCAGTTCTTC.

This clonotype was recorded many times. This chain joins TRBV6-5 and TRBJ1-1; D is unresolved. V dropped 0 bases and J dropped 4 bases, with 9 bases sitting between them. The CDR3 spans 14 residues. The germline gives CDR1 MNHEY, CDR2 SVGAGI. This CDR3 is CASSYSGPGTEAFF. In nucleotides, the CDR3 is TGTGCCAGCAGTTACTCGGGTCCGGGCACTGAAGCTTTCTTT.

This clonotype has at least ten counts. The DNA of the CDR3 is TGCAGCGTTGAAGTCCCTGGAGGAGAGACCCAGTACTTC. Encoded protein: CSVEVPGGETQYF. This chain links TRBV29-1 with TRBJ2-5, with D possibly TRBD2 on 5 matching bases. The V and J ends lost 1 base and 4 bases respectively, with 10 bases between them. The length of the CDR3 is 13 residues. CDR1 and CDR2 (germline): SQVTM, ANQGSEA.

Many counts were recorded for this clonotype. One end of the junction fails to match germline, which may point to a read error. The chain joins TRBV7-2 to TRBJ1-6; D is unclear. The CDR3 loop spans 15 amino acids. Germline V gene data show CDR1 as SGHTA and CDR2 as FQGNSA. The CDR3, as DNA: TGTGCCAGCAGATTAGGCCCAGGCTATAATTCACCCCTCCACTTT. Encoded protein: CASRLGPGYNSPLHF. The whole variable domain, filled in from reference TRBV7-2 and TRBJ1-6, reads GAGVSQSPSNKVTEKGKDVELRCDPISGHTALYWYRQSLGQGLEFLIYFQGNSAPDKSGLPSDRFSAERTGGSVSTLTIQRTQQEDSAVYLCASRLGPGYNSPLHFGNGTRLTVT.

This clonotype occurred many times. J is TRBJ1-4 and V is TRBV14, with D perhaps matching TRBD1 (5 bases). V shed 1 base and J shed 2 bases, with 5 bases lying between them. The CDR3 runs to 14 residues. Germline CDR1 and CDR2: SGHDN and FVKESK. CDR3 nucleotides: TGTGCCAGCAGCCAAGCAGGGACTAATGAAAAACTGTTTTTT. As protein: CASSQAGTNEKLFF.

This clonotype was seen at least ten times. The rearrangement joins TRBV7-2 to TRBJ2-3; 15 bases agree with TRBD2. CDR3 length equals 19 residues. Losses at the gene ends were 8 bases for V and 0 bases for J; bases not matched to a gene: 12. The germline CDR1 and CDR2 sequences are SGHTA and FQGNSA. The CDR3 DNA reads TGTGCCAGCGGGACTAGCGGGGGGCAACCCACGGATAGCACAGATACGCAGTATTTT. The encoded protein is CASGTSGGQPTDSTDTQYF. The full variable domain, its missing parts supplied by reference TRBV7-2 and TRBJ2-3, is GAGVSQSPSNKVTEKGKDVELRCDPISGHTALYWYRQSLGQGLEFLIYFQGNSAPDKSGLPSDRFSAERTGGSVSTLTIQRTQQEDSAVYLCASGTSGGQPTDSTDTQYFGPGTRLTVL.

This clonotype ranks as medium-sized. The rearrangement uses TRBV20-1 and TRBJ2-7, with TRBD1 identical over 7 bases. V shed 3 bases and J 7 bases; nucleotides not matched to a gene: 9. The CDR3 is made up of 13 amino acids. Germline V CDR1 and CDR2: DFQATT, SNEGSKA (reference sequence). The CDR3 is CSASLQGRNEQYF. In DNA, the CDR3 is TGCAGTGCTAGTCTACAGGGGAGAAATGAGCAGTACTTC.

This clonotype was counted many times. The V gene is TRBV28, the J gene TRBJ2-3, with 8 bases that match TRBD2. Germline CDR1 is MDHEN and CDR2 is SYDVKM. Trimming removed 6 bases from V and 2 bases from J; junction bases left unmatched: 7. This CDR3 is built from 15 residues. As DNA, the CDR3 is TGTGCCAGCAGCTGGACTAGCTCCAACACAGATACGCAGTATTTT. This gives the protein CASSWTSSNTDTQYF.

This clonotype was observed many times. This chain connects TRBV28 to TRBJ2-3; 7 bases align to TRBD1. CDR3 size: 15 residues. Trimming at V came to 3 bases and at J to 2 bases, leaving 5 bases not matched to a gene. Germline V gives CDR1 MDHEN, CDR2 SYDVKM. CDR3 residues: CASSFLGGDTDTQYF. The CDR3 region has the DNA TGTGCCAGCAGTTTTTTAGGGGGCGACACAGATACGCAGTATTTT.

This clonotype was seen repeatedly, ten times or more. V gene TRBV20-1 combines with J gene TRBJ2-1, with 7 nucleotides matching TRBD2. V shed 2 bases, J shed 6 bases, and the junction held 4 bases outside the gene matches. CDR3 size: 13 residues. The V gene's germline CDR1 is DFQATT and CDR2 SNEGSKA (reference sequence). The CDR3 DNA follows: TGCAGTGCTAGAATTTTAGCGGGCAATGAGCAGTTCTTC. Translation: CSARILAGNEQFF.

This clonotype was seen repeatedly, ten times or more. The CDR3 sequence: CASSSTGSGELFF. As DNA, the CDR3 is TGTGCCAGCAGCTCGACAGGGTCCGGGGAGCTGTTTTTT. The rearrangement joins TRBV7-8 to TRBJ2-2; TRBD1 agrees at 7 bases. The CDR3 contains 13 residues. After removal of 4 bases from V and 6 bases from J, the junction contained 2 bases not matched to a gene. Germline V gene lookup returns CDR1 SGHVS and CDR2 FQNEAQ.

This clonotype was detected a few times. The chain is built from TRBV20-1 and TRBJ2-5; perhaps TRBD2 as D (5 bases). Germline V gene sequence: CDR1 DFQATT, CDR2 SNEGSKA (reference sequence). V was clipped by 0 bases and J by 1 base, with 12 bases between them. This CDR3 comprises 15 residues. The CDR3 DNA reads TGCAGTGCTAGAGACCGCCTAGGGAGCCAAGAGACCCAGTACTTC. It is translated as CSARDRLGSQETQYF.

This clonotype was picked up many times. This chain connects TRBV18 to TRBJ2-6; either TRBD1 or TRBD2 may fit D (5 bases each). Germline V gene sequence: CDR1 KGHSH, CDR2 LQKENI. This CDR3 is built from 20 residues. V was shortened by 0 bases and J by 0 bases, with 18 bases between the two germline ends. In nucleotides, the CDR3 is TGTGCCAGCTCACCACCGACCATCCGGGACCGCAGCTCTGGGGCCAACGTCCTGACTTTC. It yields the protein CASSPPTIRDRSSGANVLTF.

At least ten counts were recorded for this clonotype. The genes are TRBV7-9 and TRBJ2-7; D gene uncertain. The CDR3 is 16 amino acids. V dropped 5 bases and J dropped 2 bases, with 19 bases sitting between them. CDR1 and CDR2 from the germline V gene are SEHNR and FQNEAQ (reference sequence). In DNA, the CDR3 is TGTGCCAGCAGCCCGACCCGTCCCCCGGCTACCTACGAGCAGTACTTC. Its protein product is CASSPTRPPATYEQYF.

In its sample, this clonotype was seen many times. This chain connects TRBV20-1 to TRBJ2-2; D possibly corresponds to TRBD1 (6 bases). Per the germline V gene, CDR1 is DFQATT and CDR2 is SNEGSKA (reference sequence). This CDR3 contains 13 residues. The V and J ends lost 4 bases and 3 bases respectively, with 9 bases between them. CDR3 region: CSATNRDTGELFF. CDR3 bases: TGCAGTGCTACTAACAGGGACACCGGGGAGCTGTTTTTT.

In regard to this clonotype: An end of the junction does not agree with germline; a read error may underlie this. The chain joins TRBV4-1 to TRBJ2-2, with a possible D match to TRBD1 (6 bases). Germline CDR1 is MGHRA and CDR2 is YSYEKL. The CDR3 is made up of 14 amino acids. CDR3 in DNA: TGCGCCAGCAACCAAACAGGGTCACCCTGGGAGCTGTTTTTT. Its translation: CASNQTGSPWELFF.

This clonotype was seen at least ten times. This chain links TRBV2 with TRBJ2-7, with D possibly being TRBD1 or TRBD2 (6 bases each). The CDR3 is 16 residues long. Trimming took 5 bases from V and 3 from J, leaving 20 bases between them. Germline V CDR1 and CDR2: SNHLY, FYNNEI. This CDR3 reads CASSSLGGQVGYEQYF. CDR3 bases: TGTGCCAGCAGTTCTCTCGGGGGACAAGTGGGCTACGAGCAGTACTTC.

This clonotype occurred many times. The chain couples TRBV27 to TRBJ2-7; unclear D gene. This CDR3 has 13 residues. V shed 4 bases and J shed 7 bases, with 14 bases lying between them. Germline CDR1 is MNHEY and CDR2 is SMNVEV (reference sequence). Here the CDR3 reads CASSSTAAGEQYF. CDR3 DNA: TGTGCCAGCAGTTCCACAGCCGCTGGGGAGCAGTACTTC.

This clonotype has at least ten counts. The chain links TRBV6-5 to TRBJ2-7; possibly TRBD2 for D (6 bases). Germline loops: CDR1 MNHEY, CDR2 SVGAGI. This CDR3 has 17 residues. V shed 2 bases and J shed 1 base, with 18 bases lying between them. The CDR3 is CASSYGLPLGGSYEQYF. DNA of the CDR3: TGTGCCAGCAGTTACGGGTTGCCACTCGGGGGTTCCTACGAGCAGTACTTC.

This clonotype was found many times. The chain is built from TRBV7-2 and TRBJ2-7, with 9 bases matching TRBD1. The CDR3 contains 13 residues. Trimming cost V 5 bases and J 7 bases; bases outside gene matches: 6. From germline, CDR1 is SGHTA and CDR2 FQGNSA. CDR3 region: CASSPTGGLEQYF. For the CDR3, the DNA is TGTGCCAGCAGCCCCACAGGGGGCTTAGAGCAGTACTTC.

In its sample, this clonotype was seen many times. The chain's CDR3 is CAIRRDRSSGNTIYF. CDR3 in DNA: TGTGCCATCAGGCGTGACAGGAGCTCTGGAAACACCATATATTTT. The rearrangement uses TRBV10-3 and TRBJ1-3; TRBD1 might be the D (6 bases). Trimming removed 6 bases from V and 0 bases from J, with 12 bases in between. Looked up from germline, CDR1 is ENHRY and CDR2 is SYGVKD. This CDR3 contains 15 residues.

This clonotype was detected ten times or more. The chain uses TRBV2 and TRBJ2-6, with a tentative D call TRBD2 (6 bases). Germline loops: CDR1 SNHLY, CDR2 FYNNEI. The germline V and J ends were trimmed by 7 bases and 0 bases, with 13 bases remaining between them. The CDR3 runs to 16 residues. The CDR3 sequence: CASKLLGLSGANVLTF. Written as DNA, the CDR3 is TGTGCCAGCAAATTGTTGGGACTCTCTGGGGCCAACGTCCTGACTTTC.

This clonotype showed up many times. The chain uses TRBV20-1 and TRBJ1-2; D possibly corresponds to TRBD1 (5 bases). From germline, CDR1 is DFQATT and CDR2 SNEGSKA (reference sequence). The ends were cut back, 1 base at V and 3 bases at J, with 15 bases in the middle. CDR3 size: 15 residues. The CDR3 is CSARVSHGGDYGYTF. CDR3 in DNA: TGCAGTGCTAGAGTCTCGCACGGAGGGGACTATGGCTACACCTTC.

This clonotype was observed at least ten times. V usage is TRBV4-1 and J usage is TRBJ2-7; tentatively, D is TRBD1 (5 bases). CDR1 and CDR2 from the germline V gene are MGHRA and YSYEKL. This CDR3 comprises 15 residues. Trimming removed 1 base at V and 2 bases at J, with 12 bases between. CDR3 DNA sequence: TGCGCCAGCAGCCAAGGGCAGGGTAGTACCTACGAGCAGTACTTC. Amino acid sequence: CASSQGQGSTYEQYF.